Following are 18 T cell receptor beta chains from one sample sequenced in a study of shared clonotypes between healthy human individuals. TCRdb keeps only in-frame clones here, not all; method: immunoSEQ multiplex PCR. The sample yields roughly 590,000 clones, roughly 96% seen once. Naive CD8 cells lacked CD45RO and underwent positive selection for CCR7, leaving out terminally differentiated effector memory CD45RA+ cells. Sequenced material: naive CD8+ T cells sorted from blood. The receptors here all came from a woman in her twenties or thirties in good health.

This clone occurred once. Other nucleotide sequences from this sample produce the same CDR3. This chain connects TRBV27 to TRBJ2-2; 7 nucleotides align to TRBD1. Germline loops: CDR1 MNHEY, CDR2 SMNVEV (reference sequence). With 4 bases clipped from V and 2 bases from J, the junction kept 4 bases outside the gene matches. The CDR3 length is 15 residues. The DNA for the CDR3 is TGTGCCAGCAGTTCCGGGACAGCAAACACCGGGGAGCTGTTTTTT. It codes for CASSSGTANTGELFF.

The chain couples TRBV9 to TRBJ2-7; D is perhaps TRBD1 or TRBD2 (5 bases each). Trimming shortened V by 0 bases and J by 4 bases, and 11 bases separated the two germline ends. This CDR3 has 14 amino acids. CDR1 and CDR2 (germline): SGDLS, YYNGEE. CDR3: CASSVAGTEYEQYF. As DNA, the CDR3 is TGTGCCAGCAGCGTAGCCGGGACGGAGTACGAGCAGTACTTC.

CDR3 in amino acids: CASSFRDRGNTEAFF. The CDR3 nucleotides are TGTGCCAGCAGTTTCCGGGACAGGGGGAACACTGAAGCTTTCTTT. This chain connects TRBV28 to TRBJ1-1; 10 nucleotides match TRBD1. The V gene's germline CDR1 is MDHEN and CDR2 SYDVKM. The CDR3 consists of 15 residues. Germline trimming cut 3 bases from V and 1 base from J; bases unmatched to any gene: 2.

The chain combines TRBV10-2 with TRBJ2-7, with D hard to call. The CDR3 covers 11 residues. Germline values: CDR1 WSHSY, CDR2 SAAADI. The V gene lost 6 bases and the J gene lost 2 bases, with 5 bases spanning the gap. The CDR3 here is CASRSTYEQYF. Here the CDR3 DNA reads TGCGCCAGCAGAAGCACCTACGAGCAGTACTTC.

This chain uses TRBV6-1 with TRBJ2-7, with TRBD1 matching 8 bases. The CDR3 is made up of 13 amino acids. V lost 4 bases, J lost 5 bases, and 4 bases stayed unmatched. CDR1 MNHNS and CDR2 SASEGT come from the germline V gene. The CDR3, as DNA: TGTGCCAGCAGTGGGACAGGGTTCAACGAGCAGTACTTC. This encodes CASSGTGFNEQYF.

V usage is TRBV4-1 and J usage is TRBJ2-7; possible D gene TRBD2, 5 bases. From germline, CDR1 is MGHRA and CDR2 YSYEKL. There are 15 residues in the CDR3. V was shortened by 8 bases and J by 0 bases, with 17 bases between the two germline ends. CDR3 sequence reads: CASSVGLRSSYEQYF. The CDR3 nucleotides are TGCGCCAGCTCCGTCGGACTCAGGAGCTCCTACGAGCAGTACTTC.

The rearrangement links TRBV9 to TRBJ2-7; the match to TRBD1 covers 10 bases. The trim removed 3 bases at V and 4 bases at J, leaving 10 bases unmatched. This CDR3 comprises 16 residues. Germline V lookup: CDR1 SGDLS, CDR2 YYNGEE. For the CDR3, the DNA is TGTGCCAGCAGCGGGGACACCGGGACAGGGGCTTACGAGCAGTACTTC. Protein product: CASSGDTGTGAYEQYF.

CDR3 coding DNA: TGTGCCAGCAGCGGAGCTAATGAGCAGTTCTTC. It translates to CASSGANEQFF. The genes are TRBV9 and TRBJ2-1; no firm D call. Trimming shortened V by 3 bases and J by 7 bases, and 5 bases separated the two germline ends. The CDR3 has 11 amino acids. Germline CDR1 is SGDLS and CDR2 is YYNGEE.

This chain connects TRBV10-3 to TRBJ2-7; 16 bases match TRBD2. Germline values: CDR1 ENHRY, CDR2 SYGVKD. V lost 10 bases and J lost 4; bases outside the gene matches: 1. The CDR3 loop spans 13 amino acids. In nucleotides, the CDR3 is TGTGCCACGGGACTAGCGGGAGGGTACGAGCAGTACTTC. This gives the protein CATGLAGGYEQYF.

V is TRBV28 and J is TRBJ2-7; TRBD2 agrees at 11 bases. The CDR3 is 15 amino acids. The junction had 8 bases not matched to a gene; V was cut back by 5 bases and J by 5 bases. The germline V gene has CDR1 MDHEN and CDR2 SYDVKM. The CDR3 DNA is TGTGCCAGCAGTACCTATTTAGCGGGAGGGGACGAGCAGTACTTC. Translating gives CASSTYLAGGDEQYF.

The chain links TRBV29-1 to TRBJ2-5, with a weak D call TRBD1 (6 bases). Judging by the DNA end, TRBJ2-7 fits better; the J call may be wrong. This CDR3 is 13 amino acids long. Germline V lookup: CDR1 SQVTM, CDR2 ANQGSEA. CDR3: CSVVGIGGYEQYF. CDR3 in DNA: TGCAGCGTTGTTGGCATAGGGGGCTACGAGCAGTACTTC.

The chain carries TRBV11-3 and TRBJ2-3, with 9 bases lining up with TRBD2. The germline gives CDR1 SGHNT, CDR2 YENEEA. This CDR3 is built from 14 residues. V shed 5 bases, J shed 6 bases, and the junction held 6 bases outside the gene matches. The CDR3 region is CASSGRGLADTQYF. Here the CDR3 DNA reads TGTGCCAGCAGCGGCCGCGGACTAGCGGATACGCAGTATTTT.

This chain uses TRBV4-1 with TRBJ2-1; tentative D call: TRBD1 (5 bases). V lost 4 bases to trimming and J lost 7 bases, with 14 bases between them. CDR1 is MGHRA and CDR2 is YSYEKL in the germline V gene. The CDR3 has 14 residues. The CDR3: CASSPKTAGNEQFF. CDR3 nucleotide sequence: TGCGCCAGCAGCCCGAAAACGGCAGGGAATGAGCAGTTCTTC.

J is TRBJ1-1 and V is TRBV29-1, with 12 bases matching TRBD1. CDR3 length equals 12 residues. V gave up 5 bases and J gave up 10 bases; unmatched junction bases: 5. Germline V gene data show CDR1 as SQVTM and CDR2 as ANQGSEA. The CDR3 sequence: CSVSGQGAGAFF. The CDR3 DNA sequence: TGCAGCGTTTCGGGACAGGGGGCAGGAGCTTTCTTT. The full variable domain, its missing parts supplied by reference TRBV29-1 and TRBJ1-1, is SAVISQKPSRDICQRGTSLTIQCQVDSQVTMMFWYRQQPGQSLTLIATANQGSEATYESGFVIDKFPISRPNLTFSTLTVSNMSPEDSSIYLCSVSGQGAGAFFGQGTRLTVV.

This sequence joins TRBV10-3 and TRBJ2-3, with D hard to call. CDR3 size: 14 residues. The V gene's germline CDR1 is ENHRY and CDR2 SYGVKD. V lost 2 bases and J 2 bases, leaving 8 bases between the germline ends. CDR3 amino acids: CAISEPLVTDTQYF. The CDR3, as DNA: TGTGCCATCAGTGAGCCTCTTGTCACAGATACGCAGTATTTT.

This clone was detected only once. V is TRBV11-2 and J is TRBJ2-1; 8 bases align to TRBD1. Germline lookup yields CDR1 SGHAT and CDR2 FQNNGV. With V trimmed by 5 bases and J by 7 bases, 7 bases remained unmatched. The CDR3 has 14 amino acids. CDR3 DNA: TGTGCCAGCAGCACCCAGGGGGCATTGAATGAGCAGTTCTTC. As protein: CASSTQGALNEQFF.

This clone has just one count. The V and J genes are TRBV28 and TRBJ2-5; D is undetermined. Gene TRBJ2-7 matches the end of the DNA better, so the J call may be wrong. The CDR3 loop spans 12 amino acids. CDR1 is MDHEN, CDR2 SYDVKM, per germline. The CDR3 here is CASSLNTYEQYF. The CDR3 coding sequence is TGTGCCAGCAGTTTAAATACCTACGAGCAGTACTTC.

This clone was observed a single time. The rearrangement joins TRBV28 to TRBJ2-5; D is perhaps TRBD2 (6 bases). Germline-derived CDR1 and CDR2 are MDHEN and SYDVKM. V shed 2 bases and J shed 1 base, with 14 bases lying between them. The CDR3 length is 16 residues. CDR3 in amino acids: CASSLALASAQETQYF. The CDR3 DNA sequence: TGTGCCAGCAGTTTAGCCCTGGCTAGCGCCCAAGAGACCCAGTACTTC.